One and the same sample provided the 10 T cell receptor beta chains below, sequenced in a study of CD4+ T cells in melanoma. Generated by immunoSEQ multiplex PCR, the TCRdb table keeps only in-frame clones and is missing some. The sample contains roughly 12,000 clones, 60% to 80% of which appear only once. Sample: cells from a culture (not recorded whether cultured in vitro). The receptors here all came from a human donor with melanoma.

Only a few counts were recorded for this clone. CDR3 bases: TGTGCCAGCAGTGAGGCTTTGAGCAGGGCCCACGAGCAGTACTTC. Translated: CASSEALSRAHEQYF. The chain uses TRBV2 and TRBJ2-7; TRBD1 might be the D (5 bases). Per germline, CDR1 SNHLY and CDR2 FYNNEI. Trimming shortened V by 3 bases and J by 5 bases, and 17 bases separated the two germline ends. This CDR3 contains 15 residues.

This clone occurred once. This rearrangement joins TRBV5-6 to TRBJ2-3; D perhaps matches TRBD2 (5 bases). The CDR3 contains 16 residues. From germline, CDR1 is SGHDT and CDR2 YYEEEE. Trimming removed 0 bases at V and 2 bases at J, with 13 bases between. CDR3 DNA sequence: TGTGCCAGCAGCTTGGGTTCCGTGAGGGTCACAGATACGCAGTATTTT. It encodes CASSLGSVRVTDTQYF.

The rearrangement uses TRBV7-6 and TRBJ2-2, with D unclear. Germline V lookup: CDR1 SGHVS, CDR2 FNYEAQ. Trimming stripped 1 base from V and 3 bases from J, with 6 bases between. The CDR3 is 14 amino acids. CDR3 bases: TGTGCCAGCAGCTTAGGAACGTACACCGGGGAGCTGTTTTTT. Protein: CASSLGTYTGELFF.

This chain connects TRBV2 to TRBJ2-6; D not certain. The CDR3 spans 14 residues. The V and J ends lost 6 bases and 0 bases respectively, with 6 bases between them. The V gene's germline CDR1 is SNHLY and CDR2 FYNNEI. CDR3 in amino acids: CASRDGSGANVLTF. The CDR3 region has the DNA TGTGCCAGCAGGGACGGCTCTGGGGCCAACGTCCTGACTTTC.

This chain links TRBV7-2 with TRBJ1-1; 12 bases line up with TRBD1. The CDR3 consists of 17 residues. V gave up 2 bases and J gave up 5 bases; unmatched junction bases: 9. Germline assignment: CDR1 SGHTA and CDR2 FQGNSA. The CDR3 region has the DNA TGTGCCAGCAGCTTATCCGGGACAGGGGGCGAGGGAACTGAAGCTTTCTTT. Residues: CASSLSGTGGEGTEAFF.

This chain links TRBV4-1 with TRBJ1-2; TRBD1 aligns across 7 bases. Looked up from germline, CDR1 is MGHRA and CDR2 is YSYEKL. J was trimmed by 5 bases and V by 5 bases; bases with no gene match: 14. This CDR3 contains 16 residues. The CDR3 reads CASSGEGQLVWYGYTF. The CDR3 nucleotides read TGCGCCAGCAGCGGGGAGGGACAGCTCGTTTGGTATGGCTACACCTTC.

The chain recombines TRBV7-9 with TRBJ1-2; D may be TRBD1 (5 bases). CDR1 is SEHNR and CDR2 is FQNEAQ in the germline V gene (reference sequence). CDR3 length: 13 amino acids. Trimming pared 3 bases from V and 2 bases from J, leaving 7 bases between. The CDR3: CASSFDSNYGYTF. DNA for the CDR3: TGTGCCAGCAGCTTTGACAGCAACTATGGCTACACCTTC.

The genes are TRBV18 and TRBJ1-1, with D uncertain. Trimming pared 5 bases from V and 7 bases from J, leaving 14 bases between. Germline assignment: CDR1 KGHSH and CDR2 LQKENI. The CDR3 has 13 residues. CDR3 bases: TGTGCCAGCTCAAATGGCCTTGAGGGTGAAGCTTTCTTT. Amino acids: CASSNGLEGEAFF.

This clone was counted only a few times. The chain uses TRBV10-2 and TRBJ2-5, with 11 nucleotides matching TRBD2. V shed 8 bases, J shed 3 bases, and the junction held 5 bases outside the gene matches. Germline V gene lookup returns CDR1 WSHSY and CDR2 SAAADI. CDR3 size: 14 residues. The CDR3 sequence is CASRGLAGEETQYF. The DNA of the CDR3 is TGCGCCAGCCGAGGACTAGCGGGTGAAGAGACCCAGTACTTC.

This CDR3 is CASSLSRAGGYTF. The CDR3 DNA follows: TGTGCCAGCAGTTTAAGCAGGGCCGGTGGCTACACCTTC. The chain carries TRBV27 and TRBJ1-2; the D gene is possibly TRBD1 (5 bases). This CDR3 spans 13 amino acids. V dropped 2 bases and J dropped 7 bases, with 11 bases sitting between them. Germline CDR1 MNHEY, CDR2 SMNVEV (reference sequence).